This T cell receptor beta chain was sequenced in a study of CD8 T cells in ankylosing spondylitis. General study findings and limits: Peripheral blood held disease-linked clones only at relatively low frequency, and these were CD8+.

Germline V gives CDR1 SQVTM, CDR2 ANQGSEA. The CDR3 has 13 amino acids. V gave up 2 bases and J gave up 1 base, with 8 bases separating them. A single record per CDR3 protein comes from TCRdb applying MiXCR to the 5' RACE reads. The table lists fewer than 50,000 distinct CDR3 sequences, more than 9.5% of them singletons. This clonotype was picked up many times. Its antigen is undetermined. The sequence derives from a male donor with ankylosing spondylitis or in good health (not recorded which). Sequenced material: blood, either unsorted or a sorted T cell fraction (not recorded which). This chain connects TRBV29-1 to TRBJ1-1; D is ambiguous. In DNA, the CDR3 is TGCAGCGTTGAACGGCGGAAGAACACTGAAGCTTTCTTT. It is translated as CSVERRKNTEAFF.